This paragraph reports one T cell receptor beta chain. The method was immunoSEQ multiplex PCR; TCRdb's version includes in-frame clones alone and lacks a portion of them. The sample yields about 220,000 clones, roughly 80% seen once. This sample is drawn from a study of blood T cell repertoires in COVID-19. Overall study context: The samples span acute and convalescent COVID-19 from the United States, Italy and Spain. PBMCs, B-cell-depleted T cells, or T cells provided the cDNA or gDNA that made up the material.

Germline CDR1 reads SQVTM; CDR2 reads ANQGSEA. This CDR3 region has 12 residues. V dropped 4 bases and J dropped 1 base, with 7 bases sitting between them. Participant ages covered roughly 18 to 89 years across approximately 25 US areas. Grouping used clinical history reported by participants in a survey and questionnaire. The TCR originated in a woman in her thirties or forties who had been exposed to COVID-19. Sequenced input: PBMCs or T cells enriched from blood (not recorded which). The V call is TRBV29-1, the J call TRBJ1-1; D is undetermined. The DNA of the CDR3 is TGCAGCGTTGCTAGGCCGAACACTGAAGCTTTCTTT. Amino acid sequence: CSVARPNTEAFF. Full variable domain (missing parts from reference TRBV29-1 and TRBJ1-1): SAVISQKPSRDICQRGTSLTIQCQVDSQVTMMFWYRQQPGQSLTLIATANQGSEATYESGFVIDKFPISRPNLTFSTLTVSNMSPEDSSIYLCSVARPNTEAFFGQGTRLTVV.